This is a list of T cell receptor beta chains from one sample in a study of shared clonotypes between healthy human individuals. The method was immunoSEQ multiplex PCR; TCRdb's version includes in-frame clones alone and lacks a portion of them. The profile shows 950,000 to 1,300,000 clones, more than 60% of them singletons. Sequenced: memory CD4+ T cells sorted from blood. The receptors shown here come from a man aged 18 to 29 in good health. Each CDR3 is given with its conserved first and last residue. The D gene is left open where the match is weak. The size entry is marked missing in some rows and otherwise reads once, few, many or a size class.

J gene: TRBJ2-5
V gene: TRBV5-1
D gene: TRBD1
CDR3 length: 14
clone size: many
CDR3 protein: CASSLGQGKETQYF
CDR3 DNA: TGCGCCAGCAGCTTGGGACAGGGAAAAGAGACCCAGTACTTC

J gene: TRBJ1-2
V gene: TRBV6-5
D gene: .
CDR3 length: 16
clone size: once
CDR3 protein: CASSYMGHQGGYGYTF
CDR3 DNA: TGTGCCAGCAGTTACATGGGCCATCAAGGGGGCTATGGCTACACCTTC

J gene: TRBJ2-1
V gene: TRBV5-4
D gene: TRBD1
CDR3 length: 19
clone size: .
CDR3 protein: CASSLFAHTGTGGVYEQFF
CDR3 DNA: TGTGCCAGCAGCTTGTTCGCCCATACCGGGACAGGGGGCGTCTATGAGCAGTTCTTC

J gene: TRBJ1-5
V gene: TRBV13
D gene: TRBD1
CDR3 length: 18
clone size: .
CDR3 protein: CASSQTKGQGYSNQPQHF
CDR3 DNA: TGTGCCAGCAGCCAGACCAAGGGACAGGGTTATAGCAATCAGCCCCAGCATTTT

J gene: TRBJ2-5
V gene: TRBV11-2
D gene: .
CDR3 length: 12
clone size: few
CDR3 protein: CASSLRGETQYF
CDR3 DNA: TGTGCCAGCAGCTTGCGCGGGGAGACCCAGTACTTC

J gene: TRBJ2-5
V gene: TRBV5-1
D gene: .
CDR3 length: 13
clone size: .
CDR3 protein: CASSPRGGETQYF
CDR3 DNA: TGCGCCAGCAGCCCGCGAGGGGGAGAGACCCAGTACTTC

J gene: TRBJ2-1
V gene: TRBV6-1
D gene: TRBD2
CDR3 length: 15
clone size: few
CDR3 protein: CASRASGSSYNEQFF
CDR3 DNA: TGTGCCAGCAGGGCTAGCGGGAGTAGCTACAATGAGCAGTTCTTC

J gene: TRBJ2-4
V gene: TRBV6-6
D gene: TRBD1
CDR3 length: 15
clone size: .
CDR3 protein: CASSSGQGTKNIQYF
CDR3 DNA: TGTGCCAGCTCCTCGGGACAGGGTACCAAAAACATTCAGTACTTC

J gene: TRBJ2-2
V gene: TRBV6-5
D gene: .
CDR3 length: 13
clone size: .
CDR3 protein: CASSHPWAGELFF
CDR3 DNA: TGTGCCAGCAGCCACCCATGGGCCGGGGAGCTGTTTTTT

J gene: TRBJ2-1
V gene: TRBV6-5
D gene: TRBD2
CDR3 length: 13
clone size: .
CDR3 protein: CASSYLGGREQFF
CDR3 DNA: TGTGCCAGCAGTTACTTGGGAGGGAGGGAGCAGTTCTTC

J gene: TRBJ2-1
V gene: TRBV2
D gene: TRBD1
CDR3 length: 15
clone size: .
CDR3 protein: CASSETDRGQAEQFF
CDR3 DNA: TGTGCCAGCAGTGAAACGGACAGGGGGCAGGCTGAGCAGTTCTTC

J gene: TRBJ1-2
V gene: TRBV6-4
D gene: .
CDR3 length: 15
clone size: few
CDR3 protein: CASSDSYGPLGGYTF
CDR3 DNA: TGTGCCAGCAGTGACTCCTACGGCCCTTTAGGCGGCTACACCTTC

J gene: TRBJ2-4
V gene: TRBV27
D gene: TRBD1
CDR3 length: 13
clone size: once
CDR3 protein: CASSFRDRNIQYF
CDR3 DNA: TGTGCCAGCAGTTTTCGGGACAGGAACATTCAGTACTTC

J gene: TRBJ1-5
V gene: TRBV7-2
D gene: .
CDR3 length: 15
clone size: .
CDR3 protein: CASSSSWQGGGPQHF
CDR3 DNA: TGTGCCAGCAGCTCTTCGTGGCAGGGAGGGGGACCCCAGCATTTT

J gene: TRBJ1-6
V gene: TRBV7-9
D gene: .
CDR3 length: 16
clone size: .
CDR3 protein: CASSSRSAGNNSPLHF
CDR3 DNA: TGTGCCAGCAGTTCGCGTTCGGCGGGGAATAATTCACCCCTCCACTTT

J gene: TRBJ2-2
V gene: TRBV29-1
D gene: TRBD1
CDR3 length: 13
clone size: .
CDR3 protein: CSVRQGATGELFF
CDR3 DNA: TGCAGCGTGAGACAGGGGGCAACCGGGGAGCTGTTTTTT

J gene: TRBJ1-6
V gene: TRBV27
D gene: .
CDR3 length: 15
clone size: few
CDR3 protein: CASSSARVNYSPLHF
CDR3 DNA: TGTGCCAGCAGTTCTGCACGCGTAAACTACTCACCCCTCCACTTT

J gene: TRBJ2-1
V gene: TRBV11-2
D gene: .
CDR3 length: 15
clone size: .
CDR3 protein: CASSLWATNYNEQFF
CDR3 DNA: TGTGCCAGCAGCTTATGGGCTACCAACTACAATGAGCAGTTCTTC

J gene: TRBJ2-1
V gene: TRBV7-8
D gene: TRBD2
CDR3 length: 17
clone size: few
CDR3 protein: CASSLAVGLAGIGEQFF
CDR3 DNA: TGTGCCAGCAGCTTAGCAGTAGGGCTAGCGGGGATCGGTGAGCAGTTCTTC

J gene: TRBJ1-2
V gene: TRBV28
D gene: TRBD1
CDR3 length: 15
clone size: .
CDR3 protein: CASRGLTGGSYGYTF
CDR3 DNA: TGTGCCAGCAGAGGCCTTACAGGGGGGAGCTATGGCTACACCTTC

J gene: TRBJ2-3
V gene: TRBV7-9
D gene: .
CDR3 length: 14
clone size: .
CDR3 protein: CASSLEGQEDTQYF
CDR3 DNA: TGTGCCAGCAGCTTAGAGGGCCAGGAGGATACGCAGTATTTT

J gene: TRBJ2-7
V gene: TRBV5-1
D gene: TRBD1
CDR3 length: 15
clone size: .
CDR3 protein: CASSSTGQGAYEQYF
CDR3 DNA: TGCGCCAGCAGCTCCACGGGACAGGGGGCCTACGAGCAGTACTTC

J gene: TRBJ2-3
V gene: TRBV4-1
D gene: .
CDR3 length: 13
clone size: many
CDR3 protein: CASSRGSTDTQYF
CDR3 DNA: TGCGCCAGCAGCCGGGGCTCCACAGATACGCAGTATTTT

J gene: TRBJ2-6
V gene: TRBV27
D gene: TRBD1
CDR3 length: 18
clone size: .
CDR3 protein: CASSSGQGISNGANVLTF
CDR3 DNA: TGTGCCAGCAGTTCGGGACAGGGAATTTCGAATGGGGCCAACGTCCTGACTTTC